Listed below are T cell receptor beta chains from one sample, sequenced in a study of identical twins. TCRdb processed the 5' RACE reads anew with MiXCR; each CDR3 protein has one entry. The sample lists around 490,000 distinct CDR3 sequences, approximately 16% occurring once. The sample also formed part of further work on yellow fever vaccine responses in identical twins.

Source material: CD4+ T cells sorted from blood. These receptors were obtained from a woman under 30 in good health. The CDR3 runs from the conserved cysteine through the conserved F or W. The D gene is left open where the match is weak. Rows may omit the clone size; those that give it use once, few, many or a size class.

size	V	D	J	CDR3	DNA
few	TRBV6-1	NA	TRBJ1-1	CASSRGDKMNTEAFF	TGTGCCAGCAGCCGGGGGGACAAGATGAACACTGAAGCTTTCTTT
NA	TRBV7-8	NA	TRBJ2-2	CASSLGLPTGELFF	TGTGCCAGCAGCTTAGGACTTCCGACCGGGGAGCTGTTTTTT
few	TRBV9	TRBD1	TRBJ1-6	CASSVRTGGNSPLHF	TGTGCCAGCAGCGTAAGGACAGGGGGTAATTCACCCCTCCACTTT
NA	TRBV27	NA	TRBJ2-1	CASSALGGEQFF	TGTGCCAGCAGTGCACTCGGAGGTGAGCAGTTCTTC
NA	TRBV7-9	TRBD1	TRBJ1-4	CASSLTTGGNEKLFF	TGTGCCAGCAGCTTAACGACAGGGGGTAATGAAAAACTGTTTTTT
NA	TRBV19	NA	TRBJ2-1	CASLSWDEQFF	TGTGCCAGTCTCTCGTGGGATGAGCAGTTCTTC
few	TRBV7-3	TRBD1	TRBJ2-7	CASSLGDRVGEQYF	TGTGCCAGCAGCTTAGGGGACAGGGTGGGCGAGCAGTACTTC
many	TRBV2	TRBD1	TRBJ2-7	CASSVLPLLRDRGEQYF	TGTGCCAGCAGTGTGCTCCCCCTACTCCGGGACAGAGGCGAGCAGTACTTC
few	TRBV12-3/TRBV12-4	TRBD2	TRBJ2-5	CASSRTSGTPGETQYF	TGTGCCAGCAGTAGGACTAGCGGAACTCCCGGGGAGACCCAGTACTTC
NA	TRBV20-1	TRBD2	TRBJ2-5	CSARTSGGQETQYF	TGCAGTGCTAGGACTAGCGGGGGACAAGAGACCCAGTACTTC
NA	TRBV20-1	NA	TRBJ2-5	CSARMPLGETQYF	TGCAGTGCTAGAATGCCCCTGGGGGAGACCCAGTACTTC
few	TRBV20-1	TRBD1	TRBJ2-1	CSASGTALYNEQFF	TGCAGTGCTTCCGGGACAGCGCTTTACAATGAGCAGTTCTTC
many	TRBV7-2	NA	TRBJ2-3	CASSLGGMLDTQYF	TGTGCCAGCAGCTTAGGGGGAATGCTAGATACGCAGTATTTT
NA	TRBV10-3	NA	TRBJ2-1	CAINSYNEQFF	TGTGCCATCAATTCTTACAATGAGCAGTTCTTC
many	TRBV2	NA	TRBJ2-1	CASSGGFSYNEQFF	TGTGCCAGCAGTGGAGGGTTCTCCTACAATGAGCAGTTCTTC
few	TRBV25-1	NA	TRBJ2-3	CASSEDTDTQYF	TGTGCCAGCAGTGAAGACACAGATACGCAGTATTTT
NA	TRBV5-1	TRBD2	TRBJ2-1	CASSPGGPNEQFF	TGCGCCAGCAGCCCGGGAGGGCCAAATGAGCAGTTCTTC
NA	TRBV7-8	TRBD1	TRBJ2-2	CASSLERDRYTGELFF	TGTGCCAGCAGCTTAGAGAGGGACAGGTACACCGGGGAGCTGTTTTTT
NA	TRBV7-9	NA	TRBJ1-5	CASSPAWDISVQHF	TGTGCCAGCAGCCCAGCCTGGGATATATCAGTTCAGCATTTT
NA	TRBV29-1	NA	TRBJ2-5	CSVETSFETQYF	TGCAGCGTTGAAACTAGCTTCGAGACCCAGTACTTC
NA	TRBV5-6	TRBD2	TRBJ2-3	CASSFAGGPTDTQYF	TGTGCCAGCAGCTTCGCGGGAGGGCCCACAGATACGCAGTATTTT
many	TRBV4-1	TRBD2	TRBJ2-3	CASSQDGGVPSTDTQYF	TGCGCCAGCAGCCAAGACGGGGGGGTTCCGAGCACAGATACGCAGTATTTT
NA	TRBV29-1	NA	TRBJ1-2	CSVETGGYGYTF	TGCAGCGTTGAGACCGGAGGCTATGGCTACACCTTC
NA	TRBV5-1	NA	TRBJ2-2	CASSLASGRANTGELFF	TGCGCCAGCAGCTTGGCCTCGGGGAGAGCGAACACCGGGGAGCTGTTTTTT
NA	TRBV9	NA	TRBJ2-7	CASSVASGMGEQYF	TGTGCCAGCAGCGTAGCTTCCGGGATGGGCGAGCAGTACTTC
NA	TRBV5-8	NA	TRBJ2-5	CASSRQFQETQYF	TGTGCCAGCAGCCGACAGTTTCAAGAGACCCAGTACTTC